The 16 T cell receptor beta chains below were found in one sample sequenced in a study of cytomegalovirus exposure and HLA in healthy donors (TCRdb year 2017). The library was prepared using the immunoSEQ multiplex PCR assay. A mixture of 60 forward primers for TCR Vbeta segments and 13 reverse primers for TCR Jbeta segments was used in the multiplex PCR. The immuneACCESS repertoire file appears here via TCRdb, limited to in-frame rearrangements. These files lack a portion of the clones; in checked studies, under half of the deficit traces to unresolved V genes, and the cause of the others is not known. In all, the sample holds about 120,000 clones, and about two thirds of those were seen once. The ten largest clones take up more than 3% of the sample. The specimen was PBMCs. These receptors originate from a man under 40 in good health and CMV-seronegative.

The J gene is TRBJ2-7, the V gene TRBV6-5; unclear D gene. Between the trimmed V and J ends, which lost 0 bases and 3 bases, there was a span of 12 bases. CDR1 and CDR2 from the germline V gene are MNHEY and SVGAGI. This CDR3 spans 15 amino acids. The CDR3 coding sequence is TGTGCCAGCAGTTACTCGACGGGTCTTATCTACGAGCAGTACTTC. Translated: CASSYSTGLIYEQYF.

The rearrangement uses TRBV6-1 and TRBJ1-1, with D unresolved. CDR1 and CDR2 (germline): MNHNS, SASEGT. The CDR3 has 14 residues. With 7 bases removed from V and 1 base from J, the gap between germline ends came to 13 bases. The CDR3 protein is CASTPGRGNTEAFF. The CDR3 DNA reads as TGTGCCAGCACTCCAGGCCGGGGGAACACTGAAGCTTTCTTT.

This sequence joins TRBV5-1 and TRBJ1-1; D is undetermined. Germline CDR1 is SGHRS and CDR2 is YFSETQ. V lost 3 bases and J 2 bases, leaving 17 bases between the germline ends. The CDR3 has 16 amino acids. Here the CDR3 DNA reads TGCGCCAGCAGCTCGGGGTTCTCTCGCCGTAACACTGAAGCTTTCTTT. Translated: CASSSGFSRRNTEAFF.

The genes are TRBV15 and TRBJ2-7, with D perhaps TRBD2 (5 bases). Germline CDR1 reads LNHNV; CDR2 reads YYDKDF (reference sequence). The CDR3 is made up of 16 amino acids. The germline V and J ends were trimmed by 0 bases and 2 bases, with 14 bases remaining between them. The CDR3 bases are TGTGCCACCAGCAGAGAGGGGAGACTGCCTACCTACGAGCAGTACTTC. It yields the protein CATSREGRLPTYEQYF.

The CDR3 loop is CASSPLAYRGTGELFF. DNA for the CDR3: TGTGCCAGCTCACCATTGGCTTACAGGGGAACCGGGGAGCTGTTTTTT. V usage is TRBV18 and J usage is TRBJ2-2; 7 positions agree with TRBD1. V dropped 2 bases and J dropped 5; count of bases not matched to a gene: 8. Germline CDR1 and CDR2: KGHSH and LQKENI. The CDR3 spans 16 residues.

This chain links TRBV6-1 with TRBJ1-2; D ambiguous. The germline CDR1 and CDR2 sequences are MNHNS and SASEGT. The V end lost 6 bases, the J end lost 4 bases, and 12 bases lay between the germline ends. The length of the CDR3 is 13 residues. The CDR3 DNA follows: TGTGCCAGCAGGGACGGGATCCTCTATGGCTACACCTTC. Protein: CASRDGILYGYTF.

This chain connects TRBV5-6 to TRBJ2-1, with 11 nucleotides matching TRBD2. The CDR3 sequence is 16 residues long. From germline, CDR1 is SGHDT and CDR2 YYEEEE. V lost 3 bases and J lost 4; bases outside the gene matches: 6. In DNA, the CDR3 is TGTGCCAGCAGCTCCCTAGCGGGGGGCACTTACAATGAGCAGTTCTTC. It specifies CASSSLAGGTYNEQFF. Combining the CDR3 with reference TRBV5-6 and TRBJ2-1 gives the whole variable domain DAGVTQSPTHLIKTRGQQVTLRCSPKSGHDTVSWYQQALGQGPQFIFQYYEEEERQRGNFPDRFSGHQFPNYSSELNVNALLLGDSALYLCASSSLAGGTYNEQFFGPGTRLTVL.

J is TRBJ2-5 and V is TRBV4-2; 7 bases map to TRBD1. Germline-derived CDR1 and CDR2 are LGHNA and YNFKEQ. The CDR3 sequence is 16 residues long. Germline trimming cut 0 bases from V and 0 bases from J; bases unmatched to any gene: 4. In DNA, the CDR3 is TGTGCCAGCAGCCAAGATGGGGGACAGTACCAAGAGACCCAGTACTTC. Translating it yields CASSQDGGQYQETQYF.

CDR3 residues: CASSVQGLGTDTQYF. The DNA of the CDR3 is TGTGCCAGCAGCGTTCAGGGGCTGGGCACAGATACGCAGTATTTT. The rearrangement joins TRBV5-4 to TRBJ2-3; D possibly corresponds to TRBD1 (6 bases). Between the trimmed V and J ends, which lost 4 bases and 1 base, there was a span of 13 bases. The CDR3 has 15 amino acids. CDR1 is SGHNT, CDR2 YYREEE, per germline (reference sequence).

CDR3 bases: TGTGCCAGCAGTTTAGAACAGGATGAGACCCAGTACTTC. It encodes CASSLEQDETQYF. V is TRBV28 and J is TRBJ2-5, with D tentatively TRBD1 (5 bases). The CDR3 contains 13 residues. With 2 bases removed from V and 5 bases from J, the gap between germline ends came to 9 bases. Germline CDR1 reads MDHEN; CDR2 reads SYDVKM.

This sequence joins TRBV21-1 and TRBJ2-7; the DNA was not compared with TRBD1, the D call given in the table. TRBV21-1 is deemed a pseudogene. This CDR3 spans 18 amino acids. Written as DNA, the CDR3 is TGTGCCAGCAGCAAAGGATCAGGCGACCTAACGAGCTCCTACGAGCAGTACTTC. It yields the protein CASSKGSGDLTSSYEQYF.

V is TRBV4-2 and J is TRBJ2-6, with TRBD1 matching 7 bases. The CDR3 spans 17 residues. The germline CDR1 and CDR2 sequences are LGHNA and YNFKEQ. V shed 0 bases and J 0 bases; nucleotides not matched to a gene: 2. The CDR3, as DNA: TGTGCCAGCAGCCAAGATGGGACAGTCTCTGGGGCCAACGTCCTGACTTTC. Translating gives CASSQDGTVSGANVLTF.

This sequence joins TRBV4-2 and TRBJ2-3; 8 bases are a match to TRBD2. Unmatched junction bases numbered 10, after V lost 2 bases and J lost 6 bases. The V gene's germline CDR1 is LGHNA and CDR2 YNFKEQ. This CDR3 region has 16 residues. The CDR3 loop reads CASSQTAGVMRDTQYF. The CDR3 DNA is TGTGCCAGCAGCCAAACAGCGGGGGTGATGAGGGATACGCAGTATTTT.

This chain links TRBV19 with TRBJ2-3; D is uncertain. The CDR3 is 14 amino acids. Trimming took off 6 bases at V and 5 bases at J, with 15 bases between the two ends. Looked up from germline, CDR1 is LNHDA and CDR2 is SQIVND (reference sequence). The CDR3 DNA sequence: TGTGCCAGTAGGACTGTTGGGTCAGAAGATACGCAGTATTTT. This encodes CASRTVGSEDTQYF.

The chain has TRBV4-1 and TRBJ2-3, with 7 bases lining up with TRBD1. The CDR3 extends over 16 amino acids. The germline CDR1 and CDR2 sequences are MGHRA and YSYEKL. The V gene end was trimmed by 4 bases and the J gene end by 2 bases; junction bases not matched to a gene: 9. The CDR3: CASSLSGQPHTDTQYF. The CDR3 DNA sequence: TGCGCCAGCAGCCTGTCGGGACAGCCGCACACAGATACGCAGTATTTT.

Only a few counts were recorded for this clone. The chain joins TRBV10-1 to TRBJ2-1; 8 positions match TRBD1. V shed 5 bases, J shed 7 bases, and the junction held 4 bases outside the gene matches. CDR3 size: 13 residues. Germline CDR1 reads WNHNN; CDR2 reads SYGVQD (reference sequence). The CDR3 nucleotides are TGCGCCAGCAGTCTCAGGGGGCCTAATGAGCAGTTCTTC. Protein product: CASSLRGPNEQFF.